The 29 T cell receptor beta chains reported below all come from one sample, sequenced in a study of blood T cells in healthy people across ages. Through a sample-barcoded 5' primer and a J-beta primer mix, a second PCR was run for 7 to 11 cycles. A single record per CDR3 protein comes from TCRdb applying MiXCR to the 5' RACE reads. The sample holds hundreds of thousands of distinct CDR3 sequences; under 30% are singletons and the top ten take less than 20%. Sequencing was carried out using blood. These TCRs come from a woman aged 80 or over in good health.

In its sample, this clonotype was seen once. The gene calls are TRBV7-7 and TRBJ1-1; D may be TRBD1 (6 bases). Trimming removed 5 bases from V and 0 bases from J, with 19 bases in between. Germline V CDR1 and CDR2: SSHAT, FNYEAQ (reference sequence). The CDR3 sequence is 17 residues long. CDR3 DNA: TGTGCCAGCAGCAGACAGGTCTTACATGGGCTGAACACTGAAGCTTTCTTT. Its protein product is CASSRQVLHGLNTEAFF.

There are many counts of this clonotype. The rearrangement uses TRBV20-1 and TRBJ2-4, with D possibly being TRBD1 (5 bases). CDR1 DFQATT and CDR2 SNEGSKA come from the germline V gene (reference sequence). The CDR3 covers 11 residues. CDR3 amino acids: CAGMTKNIQYF. CDR3 DNA sequence: TGCGCAGGGATGACCAAAAACATTCAGTACTTC.

This clonotype showed up many times. The chain carries TRBV7-9 and TRBJ2-3; 8 positions match TRBD1. In germline, CDR1 is SEHNR, CDR2 FQNEAQ (reference sequence). The CDR3 sequence is 16 residues long. J gave up 4 bases and V 3 bases, and 9 bases lay outside the gene matches. The CDR3 spells CASSFPGQVVADTQYF. The CDR3 region has the DNA TGTGCCAGCAGCTTCCCGGGACAGGTTGTCGCAGATACGCAGTATTTT. The full variable domain, completed using reference TRBV7-9 and TRBJ2-3, is DTGVSQNPRHKITKRGQNVTFRCDPISEHNRLYWYRQTLGQGPEFLTYFQNEAQLEKSRLLSDRFSAERPKGSFSTLEIQRTEQGDSAMYLCASSFPGQVVADTQYFGPGTRLTVL.

V usage is TRBV10-3 and J usage is TRBJ1-2; no clear D. This CDR3 is 13 amino acids long. V gave up 6 bases and J gave up 4 bases, with 12 bases separating them. Germline-derived CDR1 and CDR2 are ENHRY and SYGVKD. In nucleotides, the CDR3 is TGTGCCATCAGCGTGACACTGCTCTATGGCTACACCTTC. Translation gives CAISVTLLYGYTF.

This sequence joins TRBV6-5 and TRBJ2-5; D is perhaps TRBD2 (5 bases). Germline loops: CDR1 MNHEY, CDR2 SVGAGI. The CDR3 runs 14 residues. V was cut by 7 bases and J by 11 bases, with 23 bases left in between. CDR3 in DNA: TGTGCCAGCAACTTACGACGGGGTCGGGATGAGCAGTACTTC. Its protein product is CASNLRRGRDEQYF.

Concerning this clonotype: Just one base apart from a much larger clone, this may be a read error. CDR3 residues: CASQDAVSGANVRTF. The DNA of the CDR3 is TGTGCCAGCCAGGATGCAGTCTCTGGGGCCAACGTCCGGACTTTC. The chain is built from TRBV6-6 and TRBJ2-6; maybe TRBD1 (5 bases). This CDR3 comprises 15 residues. Germline V lookup: CDR1 MNHNY, CDR2 SVGAGI (reference sequence).

This clonotype was detected ten times or more. The chain is built from TRBV5-1 and TRBJ2-7; 9 nucleotides align to TRBD1. Germline CDR1 reads SGHRS; CDR2 reads YFSETQ. Trimming cost V 0 bases and J 5 bases; bases outside gene matches: 6. This CDR3 is 15 amino acids long. CDR3 sequence: CASSLVGQGLNEQYF. The CDR3 DNA reads as TGCGCCAGCAGCTTGGTGGGACAGGGATTGAACGAGCAGTACTTC.

Ten or more counts support this clonotype. The chain uses TRBV10-3 and TRBJ2-4; TRBD1 might be the D (5 bases). Trimming stripped 0 bases from V and 0 bases from J, with 18 bases between. CDR3 length: 19 amino acids. CDR1 and CDR2 (germline): ENHRY, SYGVKD. CDR3 nucleotides: TGTGCCATCAGTGAGTCTCCCCAAGACAGCAGTTTAGCCAAAAACATTCAGTACTTC. It specifies CAISESPQDSSLAKNIQYF.

This clonotype occurred many times. The chain couples TRBV20-1 to TRBJ2-1, with 16 bases fitting TRBD2. With 5 bases clipped from V and 1 base from J, the junction kept 11 bases outside the gene matches. The length of the CDR3 is 19 residues. Germline CDR1 DFQATT, CDR2 SNEGSKA (reference sequence). The CDR3 spells CSAPKQGLAGGPSYNEQFF. CDR3 nucleotides: TGCAGTGCTCCGAAACAGGGACTAGCGGGGGGGCCGTCCTACAATGAGCAGTTCTTC.

In its sample, this clonotype was seen many times. This chain connects TRBV4-3 to TRBJ1-2; TRBD1 might be the D (5 bases). Between the trimmed V and J ends, which lost 4 bases and 4 bases, there was a span of 16 bases. The CDR3 has 15 residues. Per germline, CDR1 LGHNA and CDR2 YSLEER. The CDR3 sequence is CASSPVTGTPYGYTF. As DNA, the CDR3 is TGCGCCAGCAGCCCAGTCACCGGGACCCCCTATGGCTACACCTTC.

This clonotype was detected ten times or more. This rearrangement joins TRBV20-1 to TRBJ2-5; possible D gene TRBD1, 5 bases. The CDR3 has 11 residues. Germline V gene sequence: CDR1 DFQATT, CDR2 SNEGSKA (reference sequence). Trimming cost V 5 bases and J 5 bases, with 9 bases left between them. The DNA for the CDR3 is TGCAGTGCTGCCTCAGGGGAGACCCAGTACTTC. This translates into CSAASGETQYF.

The sample holds a few counts of this clonotype. The J gene is TRBJ2-7, the V gene TRBV12-5; possibly TRBD1 or TRBD2 for D (6 bases each). CDR3 length: 17 residues. Trimming removed 1 base from V and 2 bases from J, with 18 bases in between. CDR1 is LGHNT, CDR2 FRNRAP, per germline. The CDR3 is CASGLESGGTFPYEQYF. The CDR3 DNA follows: TGTGCTAGTGGTTTGGAAAGTGGAGGGACATTCCCCTACGAGCAGTACTTC.

The genes are TRBV27 and TRBJ2-2, with D maybe TRBD1 (6 bases). Germline CDR1 MNHEY, CDR2 SMNVEV (reference sequence). V lost 9 bases and J 7 bases, leaving 12 bases between the germline ends. CDR3 length: 12 amino acids. CDR3 residues: CASGTRGGELFF. The CDR3, as DNA: TGTGCCAGTGGGACACGCGGCGGGGAGCTGTTTTTT.

This clonotype has at least ten counts. The rearrangement joins TRBV7-9 to TRBJ1-5; D gene unclear. The germline CDR1 and CDR2 sequences are SEHNR and FQNEAQ (reference sequence). V was pared by 5 bases and J by 0 bases, with 5 bases between. This CDR3 region has 13 residues. The CDR3 is CASSAHSNQPQHF. As DNA, the CDR3 is TGTGCCAGCAGCGCCCATAGCAATCAGCCCCAGCATTTT.

Note on this clonotype: The junction does not match germline at one end; this may be a read error. This rearrangement joins TRBV30 to TRBJ1-2; no clear D. CDR1 is GTSNPN and CDR2 is SVGIG in the germline V gene (reference sequence). The CDR3 totals 14 residues. In DNA form, the CDR3 reads TGTGCCTCAAACCGCCGGGGAGGGATAGAAGGCTGCACCTTC. Amino acids: CASNRRGGIEGCTF.

This clonotype was picked up many times. The rearrangement joins TRBV4-2 to TRBJ2-3, with a weak D call TRBD1 (6 bases). The germline CDR1 and CDR2 sequences are LGHNA and YNFKEQ. V was pared by 1 base and J by 3 bases, with 14 bases between. The CDR3 runs to 16 residues. The CDR3 sequence is CASSQVSAQGTDTQYF. The CDR3 nucleotides are TGTGCCAGCAGCCAAGTGTCTGCACAGGGAACAGATACGCAGTATTTT.

Many counts were recorded for this clonotype. V usage is TRBV6-2 or TRBV6-3 and J usage is TRBJ2-5, with 8 bases lining up with TRBD1. The V gene end was trimmed by 6 bases and the J gene end by 3 bases; junction bases not matched to a gene: 9. The germline V gene has CDR1 MNHEY and CDR2 SVGEGT. This CDR3 spans 15 amino acids. CDR3 protein: CASSRDRGRKETQYF. The CDR3, as DNA: TGTGCCAGCAGCCGCGACAGGGGCAGAAAAGAGACCCAGTACTTC.

The chain uses TRBV28 and TRBJ2-2; 7 bases match TRBD1. Germline values: CDR1 MDHEN, CDR2 SYDVKM. This CDR3 contains 15 residues. V lost 6 bases to trimming and J lost 4 bases; unmatched junction nucleotides: 8. CDR3 sequence: CASSPQGRRTGELFF. The DNA of the CDR3 is TGTGCCAGCAGCCCACAGGGGCGGCGCACCGGGGAGCTGTTTTTT.

The V gene is TRBV5-1, the J gene TRBJ2-1; possibly TRBD2 for D (7 bases). Germline V gene data show CDR1 as SGHRS and CDR2 as YFSETQ. V lost 0 bases, J lost 8 bases, and 15 bases lay in between. This CDR3 region has 15 residues. CDR3: CASSLGGGGGDEQFF. The DNA of the CDR3 is TGCGCCAGCAGCTTGGGCGGGGGCGGGGGCGATGAGCAGTTCTTC.

This chain uses TRBV25-1 with TRBJ1-1, with D hard to call. Germline V gives CDR1 MGHDK, CDR2 SYGVNS. There are 14 residues in the CDR3. Trimming removed 1 base from V and 0 bases from J, with 6 bases in between. The CDR3 loop reads CASSESQVNTEAFF. CDR3 bases: TGTGCCAGCAGTGAATCTCAGGTGAACACTGAAGCTTTCTTT. The complete variable domain, with remaining parts taken from reference TRBV25-1 and TRBJ1-1, reads EADIYQTPRYLVIGTGKKITLECSQTMGHDKMYWYQQDPGMELHLIHYSYGVNSTEKGDLSSESTVSRIRTEHFPLTLESARPSHTSQYLCASSESQVNTEAFFGQGTRLTVV.

The sample holds many counts of this clonotype. The rearrangement uses TRBV11-2 and TRBJ2-6, with D hard to call. The CDR3 is made up of 15 amino acids. The germline V and J ends were trimmed by 0 bases and 2 bases, with 5 bases remaining between them. Looked up from germline, CDR1 is SGHAT and CDR2 is FQNNGV. As DNA, the CDR3 is TGTGCCAGCAGCTTAGATCAAGCTGGGGCCAACGTCCTGACTTTC. This translates into CASSLDQAGANVLTF.

This clonotype has just a few counts. This may arise from a read error, as a much more abundant clone is one base away. The V gene is TRBV7-9, the J gene TRBJ2-1; 11 nucleotides agree with TRBD2. Unmatched junction bases numbered 7, after V lost 3 bases and J lost 9 bases. There are 15 residues in the CDR3. In germline, CDR1 is SEHNR, CDR2 FQNEAQ (reference sequence). CDR3 nucleotide sequence: TGTGCCAGCAGCTTGGCGGGTAGCGGGGGGGCTGAGCAGTTCTTC. Protein sequence: CASSLAGSGGAEQFF. Full variable domain (missing parts from reference TRBV7-9 and TRBJ2-1): DTGVSQNPRHKITKRGQNVTFRCDPISEHNRLYWYRQTLGQGPEFLTYFQNEAQLEKSRLLSDRFSAERPKGSFSTLEIQRTEQGDSAMYLCASSLAGSGGAEQFFGPGTRLTVL.

Ten or more counts support this clonotype. The chain recombines TRBV3-1 with TRBJ2-1; TRBD1 aligns across 7 bases. CDR1 and CDR2 from the germline V gene are LGHDT and YNNKEL (reference sequence). CDR3 length equals 14 residues. J lost 9 bases, V lost 1 base, and 6 bases had no gene match. The CDR3 bases are TGTGCCAGCAGCCAAGGGCGCAGGGGGAGTGAGCAGTTCTTC. It codes for CASSQGRRGSEQFF.

This chain joins TRBV6-2 or TRBV6-3 and TRBJ1-5, with 8 bases fitting TRBD1. This CDR3 is 15 amino acids long. V shed 4 bases and J 7 bases; nucleotides not matched to a gene: 9. Germline-derived CDR1 and CDR2 are MNHEY and SVGEGT. As DNA, the CDR3 is TGTGCCAGCAGTTTGACAGGGGTCGGAAGCCAGCCCCAGCATTTT. This gives the protein CASSLTGVGSQPQHF.

This clonotype was seen ten or more times. This sequence joins TRBV7-2 and TRBJ2-5; 15 bases align to TRBD2. The length of the CDR3 is 16 residues. Germline CDR1 is SGHTA and CDR2 is FQGNSA. J lost 1 base, V lost 5 bases, and 2 bases had no gene match. CDR3 residues: CASSRTSGGAQETQYF. The CDR3 coding sequence is TGTGCCAGCAGCCGGACTAGCGGGGGGGCCCAAGAGACCCAGTACTTC.

The chain has TRBV4-2 and TRBJ2-7; a possible D gene is TRBD2 (5 bases). Trimming pared 5 bases from V and 3 bases from J, leaving 14 bases between. The CDR3 runs to 14 residues. Germline-derived CDR1 and CDR2 are LGHNA and YNFKEQ. The CDR3 DNA reads as TGTGCCAGCAGCGAGAGTACCGGGGACTACGAGCAGTACTTC. Protein: CASSESTGDYEQYF.

The sample holds many counts of this clonotype. The chain has TRBV12-3 or TRBV12-4 and TRBJ1-2; 10 bases agree with TRBD1. V lost 5 bases to trimming and J lost 4 bases; unmatched junction nucleotides: 4. The CDR3 is made up of 14 amino acids. The CDR3 DNA follows: TGTGCCAGCAGTCCCCGGACAGGGGGCTATGGCTACACCTTC. It encodes CASSPRTGGYGYTF.

This clonotype came up many times. This chain connects TRBV28 to TRBJ2-7; TRBD2 is a possible D gene (6 bases). Trimming stripped 6 bases from V and 0 bases from J, with 18 bases between. The CDR3 is made up of 16 amino acids. CDR1 is MDHEN, CDR2 SYDVKM, per germline. As DNA, the CDR3 is TGTGCCAGCAGCCTCGATGGGGGGTCAGCCTCCTACGAGCAGTACTTC. Its translation is CASSLDGGSASYEQYF.

This clonotype came up many times. The rearrangement links TRBV6-6 to TRBJ1-2; tentative D call: TRBD1 (5 bases). Germline values: CDR1 MNHNY, CDR2 SVGAGI (reference sequence). The CDR3 is 15 amino acids. The V and J ends lost 2 bases and 5 bases respectively, with 15 bases between them. As DNA, the CDR3 is TGTGCCAGCAGTTACGGGGCAGTCAGCCGGTATGGCTACACCTTC. This translates into CASSYGAVSRYGYTF.